The 24 T cell receptor beta chains below all came from one sample that was sequenced in a study of cytomegalovirus exposure and HLA in healthy donors. Primers: 60 Vbeta forward and 13 Jbeta reverse. Some clones are missing from TCRdb's copy, which holds only in-frame ones; the method was immunoSEQ multiplex PCR. This table holds about 73,000 clones, over 70% found once. Sequenced input: PBMCs. The receptors were sampled from a man aged 65 to 79 in good health and CMV-seronegative.

The chain carries TRBV29-1 and TRBJ2-3; no firm D call. V was clipped by 5 bases and J by 2 bases, with 17 bases between them. Germline CDR1 is SQVTM and CDR2 is ANQGSEA. The CDR3 runs 15 residues. The CDR3 bases are TGCAGCGTTTTTCGACGAACTGGGCCCACAGATACGCAGTATTTT. This translates into CSVFRRTGPTDTQYF.

The rearrangement uses TRBV19 and TRBJ1-1; D unresolved. There are 14 residues in the CDR3. The germline V gene has CDR1 LNHDA and CDR2 SQIVND (reference sequence). V was pared by 7 bases and J by 2 bases, with 14 bases between. Written as DNA, the CDR3 is TGTGCCAGTAAAATTCTGGCAGGAAACACTGAAGCTTTCTTT. It encodes CASKILAGNTEAFF. Combining the CDR3 with reference TRBV19 and TRBJ1-1 gives the whole variable domain DGGITQSPKYLFRKEGQNVTLSCEQNLNHDAMYWYRQDPGQGLRLIYYSQIVNDFQKGDIAEGYSVSREKKESFPLTVTSAQKNPTAFYLCASKILAGNTEAFFGQGTRLTVV.

The chain recombines TRBV5-1 with TRBJ2-7; no clear D. The V and J ends lost 4 bases and 6 bases respectively, with 17 bases between them. From germline, CDR1 is SGHRS and CDR2 YFSETQ. The CDR3 runs to 14 residues. CDR3 loop: CASSDPGRKSEQYF. The DNA for the CDR3 is TGCGCCAGCAGCGACCCCGGCAGGAAAAGCGAGCAGTACTTC.

The chain employs TRBV9 and TRBJ2-6, with D tentatively TRBD2 (6 bases). V lost 0 bases and J lost 0, with 10 bases in between. CDR3 length: 17 residues. The germline V gene encodes CDR1 SGDLS and CDR2 YYNGEE. CDR3 in amino acids: CASSVATGDSGANVLTF. The DNA for the CDR3 is TGTGCCAGCAGCGTAGCTACGGGGGACTCTGGGGCCAACGTCCTGACTTTC.

V gene TRBV7-2 combines with J gene TRBJ2-5; D is unresolved. The V gene's germline CDR1 is SGHTA and CDR2 FQGNSA. The CDR3 has 15 residues. The V gene lost 2 bases and the J gene lost 2 bases, with 12 bases spanning the gap. The CDR3 spells CASSLISQVQETQYF. The CDR3, as DNA: TGTGCCAGCAGCTTAATTTCGCAGGTACAAGAGACCCAGTACTTC.

This chain's CDR3 is CASSPRLGSYEQYF. DNA for the CDR3: TGTGCCAGCAGCCCCAGACTAGGGAGCTACGAGCAGTACTTC. The chain couples TRBV12-1 to TRBJ2-7; the table names TRBD2, a call not compared with the DNA. TRBV12-1 is reported as a pseudogene. The CDR3 is made up of 14 amino acids.

J is TRBJ2-1 and V is TRBV25-1; TRBD1 might be the D (6 bases). The CDR3 extends over 12 amino acids. Germline loops: CDR1 MGHDK, CDR2 SYGVNS. Deletions cut 8 bases from V and 6 bases from J, with 11 bases between. CDR3 nucleotides: TGTGCCAGCCAACAGGGTTCCAATGAGCAGTTCTTC. Its protein is CASQQGSNEQFF. The whole variable domain, filled in from reference TRBV25-1 and TRBJ2-1, reads EADIYQTPRYLVIGTGKKITLECSQTMGHDKMYWYQQDPGMELHLIHYSYGVNSTEKGDLSSESTVSRIRTEHFPLTLESARPSHTSQYLCASQQGSNEQFFGPGTRLTVL.

The chain uses TRBV7-9 and TRBJ1-2; 8 bases agree with TRBD1. Germline-derived CDR1 and CDR2 are SEHNR and FQNEAQ (reference sequence). V lost 3 bases to trimming and J lost 7 bases; unmatched junction nucleotides: 10. This CDR3 comprises 15 residues. CDR3: CASSFGDRREGGYTF. In DNA, the CDR3 is TGTGCCAGCAGCTTCGGGGACAGGCGGGAGGGTGGCTACACCTTC.

This clone has more than one count but fewer than ten. The same CDR3 is also encoded by other DNA sequences in this sample. The chain combines TRBV30 with TRBJ1-2; no clear D. This CDR3 comprises 13 residues. CDR1 GTSNPN and CDR2 SVGIG come from the germline V gene (reference sequence). The V end lost 0 bases, the J end lost 2 bases, and 7 bases lay between the germline ends. The CDR3 is CAWSVQANYGYTF. In DNA form, the CDR3 reads TGTGCCTGGAGTGTACAAGCGAACTATGGCTACACCTTC.

This clone was found once. The chain links TRBV29-1 to TRBJ1-2; a weak D match, TRBD1 (6 bases). Germline CDR1 reads SQVTM; CDR2 reads ANQGSEA. The CDR3 has 13 residues. V lost 3 bases to trimming and J lost 2 bases, with 10 bases between them. The CDR3 reads CSVDSRGNYGYTF. The CDR3 bases are TGCAGCGTTGATTCCAGGGGAAACTATGGCTACACCTTC.

J is TRBJ2-1 and V is TRBV5-1; tentative D call: TRBD1 (5 bases). This CDR3 spans 14 amino acids. Germline V gene data show CDR1 as SGHRS and CDR2 as YFSETQ. The germline V and J ends were trimmed by 0 bases and 6 bases, with 10 bases remaining between them. The DNA of the CDR3 is TGCGCCAGCAGCTTGGGACAGCCATGCAATGAGCAGTTCTTC. It codes for CASSLGQPCNEQFF.

The chain couples TRBV15 to TRBJ2-5; 9 nucleotides align to TRBD2. TRBJ2-7 explains the end of the DNA better; the J call may be wrong. The germline CDR1 and CDR2 sequences are LNHNV and YYDKDF (reference sequence). The length of the CDR3 is 17 residues. The CDR3 sequence is CATSRDNEVSGGYEQYF. Written as DNA, the CDR3 is TGTGCCACCAGCAGAGACAATGAAGTTAGCGGGGGCTACGAGCAGTACTTC.

The CDR3 region is CASSQAPGTDNTGELFF. The CDR3 DNA reads as TGCGCCAGCAGCCAAGCACCCGGGACAGACAACACCGGGGAGCTGTTTTTT. This chain connects TRBV4-3 to TRBJ2-2; 7 positions agree with TRBD1. The CDR3 extends over 17 amino acids. J was trimmed by 2 bases and V by 1 base; bases with no gene match: 7. Germline lookup yields CDR1 LGHNA and CDR2 YSLEER.

CDR3 protein: CASRSVRSGQRNQPQHF. The CDR3 DNA reads as TGTGCCAGCAGATCCGTTCGTTCCGGACAGCGGAATCAGCCCCAGCATTTT. This chain uses TRBV28 with TRBJ1-5; TRBD1 is a possible D gene (6 bases). The CDR3 spans 17 residues. V was cut by 6 bases and J by 4 bases, with 22 bases left in between. Germline values: CDR1 MDHEN, CDR2 SYDVKM.

This chain connects TRBV18 to TRBJ1-5, with 8 bases fitting TRBD1. The CDR3 has 13 residues. Germline-derived CDR1 and CDR2 are KGHSH and LQKENI. V lost 6 bases and J lost 3; bases outside the gene matches: 1. This CDR3 is CASSGQDNQPQHF. As DNA, the CDR3 is TGTGCCAGCTCGGGACAGGACAATCAGCCCCAGCATTTT.

As to this clone: Other DNA sequences in the sample encode the same CDR3. The CDR3 DNA is TGCGCCAGCAGTGAAACGGGGGGGTCACCCTACGAGCAGTACTTC. Translated: CASSETGGSPYEQYF. V and J are TRBV10-2 and TRBJ2-7; 8 bases line up with TRBD2. Germline CDR1 and CDR2: WSHSY and SAAADI. Trimming removed 3 bases from V and 2 bases from J; junction bases left unmatched: 6. There are 15 residues in the CDR3.

The chain joins TRBV7-8 to TRBJ2-3; TRBD2 aligns across 9 bases. The CDR3 loop spans 17 amino acids. Germline loops: CDR1 SGHVS, CDR2 FQNEAQ. Unmatched junction bases numbered 13, after V lost 7 bases and J lost 2 bases. The CDR3, as DNA: TGTGCCAGCACCCACCGCCGGGCTAGCGGGAACACAGATACGCAGTATTTT. As protein: CASTHRRASGNTDTQYF.

The chain links TRBV6-4 to TRBJ2-1, with D perhaps matching TRBD2 (6 bases). Trimming took off 0 bases at V and 9 bases at J, with 9 bases between the two ends. CDR1 is MRHNA, CDR2 SNTAGT, per germline. The CDR3 has 13 amino acids. The CDR3 sequence: CASSDSWGGEQFF. CDR3 DNA: TGTGCCAGCAGTGACTCGTGGGGAGGTGAGCAGTTCTTC.

The chain links TRBV30 to TRBJ2-1, with TRBD1 as a possible D gene (5 bases). This CDR3 comprises 12 residues. Trimming removed 2 bases at V and 10 bases at J, with 12 bases between. Germline V gives CDR1 GTSNPN, CDR2 SVGIG (reference sequence). CDR3: CAWSLSRVEQFF. DNA of the CDR3: TGTGCCTGGAGTCTTTCCAGGGTCGAGCAGTTCTTC.

The V and J genes are TRBV15 and TRBJ2-7; a weak D match, TRBD1 (5 bases). The germline CDR1 and CDR2 sequences are LNHNV and YYDKDF (reference sequence). The CDR3 length is 17 residues. Trimming pared 1 base from V and 0 bases from J, leaving 16 bases between. As DNA, the CDR3 is TGTGCCACCAGCAGAGGCCTGCTCAGGGTGAACTCCTACGAGCAGTACTTC. Its translation: CATSRGLLRVNSYEQYF.

The chain employs TRBV4-1 and TRBJ1-4; 9 bases map to TRBD1. Germline V gene data show CDR1 as MGHRA and CDR2 as YSYEKL. V shed 4 bases, J shed 5 bases, and the junction held 2 bases outside the gene matches. The CDR3 runs to 14 residues. The CDR3 nucleotides read TGCGCCAGCAGCCCCGGGACAGGGAATGAAAAACTGTTTTTT. Its protein product is CASSPGTGNEKLFF.

The rearrangement uses TRBV7-6 and TRBJ2-5, with TRBD1 matching over 9 bases. The CDR3 covers 15 residues. The V segment lost 4 bases and the J segment 2 bases; nucleotides outside the gene matches: 5. CDR1 and CDR2 from the germline V gene are SGHVS and FNYEAQ. CDR3 nucleotide sequence: TGTGCCAGCAGCTCCGGACAGGGGACACAAGAGACCCAGTACTTC. Protein sequence: CASSSGQGTQETQYF.

The chain is built from TRBV28 and TRBJ2-5; 10 bases align to TRBD1. The CDR3 has 16 amino acids. Trimming cost V 3 bases and J 2 bases; bases outside gene matches: 6. CDR1 is MDHEN, CDR2 SYDVKM, per germline. The CDR3 coding sequence is TGTGCCAGCAGTTTTCGACAGGGGGCGGGGCAAGAGACCCAGTACTTC. Translation gives CASSFRQGAGQETQYF.

The chain combines TRBV16 with TRBJ2-7; 9 bases are shared with TRBD2. CDR1 is KGHSY, CDR2 FQNENV, per germline. V was pared by 4 bases and J by 7 bases, with 11 bases of the junction left unmatched. The CDR3 is 15 amino acids. The CDR3 is CASSRRAGGGGEQYF. The CDR3 coding sequence is TGTGCCAGCAGCCGACGAGCGGGGGGAGGTGGGGAGCAGTACTTC.